The 10 T cell receptor beta chains below come from one sample, sequenced in a study of T cell repertoires in cytomegalovirus infection. No antigens are known for them. TCRdb re-called the reads with MiXCR, one entry per CDR3 protein. The sample records roughly 570,000 distinct CDR3 sequences, around 40% being singletons. The sample consisted of cultured PBMCs, taken from culture after CMV antigen stimulation. All receptors derive from a human donor in good health (CMV status not recorded). Some clones in this sample may be carry-over from other donors' samples.

The chain combines TRBV7-9 with TRBJ2-1, with D possibly TRBD2 on 6 matching bases. Trimming left V 0 bases short and J 6 bases short, with 12 bases between. Germline lookup yields CDR1 SEHNR and CDR2 FQNEAQ (reference sequence). The CDR3 loop spans 15 amino acids. CDR3 bases: TGTGCCAGCAGCTTAGCAGGCGGGATTCCCAATGAGCAGTTCTTC. Its translation is CASSLAGGIPNEQFF.

In its sample, this clonotype was seen a few times. The chain is built from TRBV6-1 and TRBJ2-7; TRBD2 might be the D (5 bases). This CDR3 spans 15 amino acids. V was cut by 8 bases and J by 2 bases, with 19 bases left in between. Germline V gene data show CDR1 as MNHNS and CDR2 as SASEGT. The DNA for the CDR3 is TGTGCCAGCCCCATTGGTAGCGAGTCAACCTACGAGCAGTACTTC. Protein: CASPIGSESTYEQYF.

The chain recombines TRBV7-2 with TRBJ2-5; D may be TRBD1 or TRBD2 (5 bases each). This CDR3 has 13 residues. V lost 5 bases to trimming and J lost 0 bases, with 7 bases between them. Germline loops: CDR1 SGHTA, CDR2 FQGNSA. The CDR3 nucleotides read TGTGCCAGCAGCCGGGGCCACCAAGAGACCCAGTACTTC. Translating it yields CASSRGHQETQYF.

This sequence joins TRBV2 and TRBJ2-1, with 8 bases matching TRBD1. V shed 5 bases and J 2 bases; nucleotides not matched to a gene: 5. Germline CDR1 is SNHLY and CDR2 is FYNNEI. The length of the CDR3 is 15 residues. CDR3: CASSTRDRTYNEQFF. CDR3 bases: TGTGCCAGCAGTACCCGGGACAGGACCTACAATGAGCAGTTCTTC.

Only a few counts were recorded for this clonotype. V is TRBV7-8 and J is TRBJ2-3, with D possibly matching TRBD1 (5 bases). V lost 3 bases to trimming and J lost 3 bases, with 13 bases between them. There are 15 residues in the CDR3. Germline-derived CDR1 and CDR2 are SGHVS and FQNEAQ. The CDR3 here is CASSFIRVRTDTQYF. CDR3 coding DNA: TGTGCCAGCAGCTTTATCAGGGTTAGGACAGATACGCAGTATTTT.

This sequence joins TRBV7-8 and TRBJ2-7; TRBD1 might be the D (5 bases). V was cut by 1 base and J by 7 bases, with 17 bases left in between. This CDR3 comprises 15 residues. Per germline, CDR1 SGHVS and CDR2 FQNEAQ. CDR3 amino acids: CASSLGGMGGAEQYF. CDR3 DNA sequence: TGTGCCAGCAGCTTAGGGGGAATGGGTGGGGCTGAGCAGTACTTC.

This clonotype occurred a few times. The chain has TRBV6-1 and TRBJ2-7; 9 positions match TRBD2. The CDR3 has 14 amino acids. Trimming removed 7 bases from V and 0 bases from J; junction bases left unmatched: 4. Germline CDR1 is MNHNS and CDR2 is SASEGT. CDR3 nucleotides: TGTGCCAGCACCCGACTAGCGGACTCCTACGAGCAGTACTTC. Its protein product is CASTRLADSYEQYF.

This clonotype occurred a few times. The chain has TRBV7-9 and TRBJ1-1; the D is unclear. Germline V CDR1 and CDR2: SEHNR, FQNEAQ (reference sequence). The CDR3 consists of 14 residues. V was pared by 7 bases and J by 0 bases, with 12 bases between. CDR3 region: CASTPGSVNTEAFF. In nucleotides, the CDR3 is TGTGCCAGCACCCCGGGTTCGGTGAACACTGAAGCTTTCTTT.

This clonotype was detected only a few times. This chain links TRBV10-3 with TRBJ2-1, with 9 bases that match TRBD2. The CDR3 has 16 residues. The trim removed 6 bases at V and 5 bases at J, leaving 11 bases unmatched. From germline, CDR1 is ENHRY and CDR2 SYGVKD. The CDR3 DNA is TGTGCCATCAGCTCGCGGCCTAGCGGGGACAACAATGAGCAGTTCTTC. Its protein is CAISSRPSGDNNEQFF.

This clonotype was recorded a few times. The chain recombines TRBV7-8 with TRBJ2-5; TRBD1 aligns across 7 bases. With 8 bases clipped from V and 1 base from J, the junction kept 7 bases outside the gene matches. The germline CDR1 and CDR2 sequences are SGHVS and FQNEAQ. This CDR3 has 14 amino acids. The CDR3 region is CASGTGQTQETQYF. Here the CDR3 DNA reads TGTGCCAGCGGGACGGGACAGACCCAAGAGACCCAGTACTTC.